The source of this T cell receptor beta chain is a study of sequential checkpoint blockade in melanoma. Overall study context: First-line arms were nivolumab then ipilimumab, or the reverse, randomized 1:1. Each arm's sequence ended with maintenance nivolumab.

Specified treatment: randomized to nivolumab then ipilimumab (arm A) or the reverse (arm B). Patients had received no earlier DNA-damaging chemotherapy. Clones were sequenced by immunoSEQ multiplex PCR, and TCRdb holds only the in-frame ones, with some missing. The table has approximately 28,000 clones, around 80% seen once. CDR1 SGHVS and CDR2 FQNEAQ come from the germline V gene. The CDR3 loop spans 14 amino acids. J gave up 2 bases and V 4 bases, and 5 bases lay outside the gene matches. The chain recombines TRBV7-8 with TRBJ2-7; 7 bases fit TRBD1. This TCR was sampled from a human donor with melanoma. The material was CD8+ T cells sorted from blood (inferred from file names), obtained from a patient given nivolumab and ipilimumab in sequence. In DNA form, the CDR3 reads TGTGCCAGCAGCTACCGGGACAGACCCTACGAGCAGTACTTC. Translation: CASSYRDRPYEQYF.